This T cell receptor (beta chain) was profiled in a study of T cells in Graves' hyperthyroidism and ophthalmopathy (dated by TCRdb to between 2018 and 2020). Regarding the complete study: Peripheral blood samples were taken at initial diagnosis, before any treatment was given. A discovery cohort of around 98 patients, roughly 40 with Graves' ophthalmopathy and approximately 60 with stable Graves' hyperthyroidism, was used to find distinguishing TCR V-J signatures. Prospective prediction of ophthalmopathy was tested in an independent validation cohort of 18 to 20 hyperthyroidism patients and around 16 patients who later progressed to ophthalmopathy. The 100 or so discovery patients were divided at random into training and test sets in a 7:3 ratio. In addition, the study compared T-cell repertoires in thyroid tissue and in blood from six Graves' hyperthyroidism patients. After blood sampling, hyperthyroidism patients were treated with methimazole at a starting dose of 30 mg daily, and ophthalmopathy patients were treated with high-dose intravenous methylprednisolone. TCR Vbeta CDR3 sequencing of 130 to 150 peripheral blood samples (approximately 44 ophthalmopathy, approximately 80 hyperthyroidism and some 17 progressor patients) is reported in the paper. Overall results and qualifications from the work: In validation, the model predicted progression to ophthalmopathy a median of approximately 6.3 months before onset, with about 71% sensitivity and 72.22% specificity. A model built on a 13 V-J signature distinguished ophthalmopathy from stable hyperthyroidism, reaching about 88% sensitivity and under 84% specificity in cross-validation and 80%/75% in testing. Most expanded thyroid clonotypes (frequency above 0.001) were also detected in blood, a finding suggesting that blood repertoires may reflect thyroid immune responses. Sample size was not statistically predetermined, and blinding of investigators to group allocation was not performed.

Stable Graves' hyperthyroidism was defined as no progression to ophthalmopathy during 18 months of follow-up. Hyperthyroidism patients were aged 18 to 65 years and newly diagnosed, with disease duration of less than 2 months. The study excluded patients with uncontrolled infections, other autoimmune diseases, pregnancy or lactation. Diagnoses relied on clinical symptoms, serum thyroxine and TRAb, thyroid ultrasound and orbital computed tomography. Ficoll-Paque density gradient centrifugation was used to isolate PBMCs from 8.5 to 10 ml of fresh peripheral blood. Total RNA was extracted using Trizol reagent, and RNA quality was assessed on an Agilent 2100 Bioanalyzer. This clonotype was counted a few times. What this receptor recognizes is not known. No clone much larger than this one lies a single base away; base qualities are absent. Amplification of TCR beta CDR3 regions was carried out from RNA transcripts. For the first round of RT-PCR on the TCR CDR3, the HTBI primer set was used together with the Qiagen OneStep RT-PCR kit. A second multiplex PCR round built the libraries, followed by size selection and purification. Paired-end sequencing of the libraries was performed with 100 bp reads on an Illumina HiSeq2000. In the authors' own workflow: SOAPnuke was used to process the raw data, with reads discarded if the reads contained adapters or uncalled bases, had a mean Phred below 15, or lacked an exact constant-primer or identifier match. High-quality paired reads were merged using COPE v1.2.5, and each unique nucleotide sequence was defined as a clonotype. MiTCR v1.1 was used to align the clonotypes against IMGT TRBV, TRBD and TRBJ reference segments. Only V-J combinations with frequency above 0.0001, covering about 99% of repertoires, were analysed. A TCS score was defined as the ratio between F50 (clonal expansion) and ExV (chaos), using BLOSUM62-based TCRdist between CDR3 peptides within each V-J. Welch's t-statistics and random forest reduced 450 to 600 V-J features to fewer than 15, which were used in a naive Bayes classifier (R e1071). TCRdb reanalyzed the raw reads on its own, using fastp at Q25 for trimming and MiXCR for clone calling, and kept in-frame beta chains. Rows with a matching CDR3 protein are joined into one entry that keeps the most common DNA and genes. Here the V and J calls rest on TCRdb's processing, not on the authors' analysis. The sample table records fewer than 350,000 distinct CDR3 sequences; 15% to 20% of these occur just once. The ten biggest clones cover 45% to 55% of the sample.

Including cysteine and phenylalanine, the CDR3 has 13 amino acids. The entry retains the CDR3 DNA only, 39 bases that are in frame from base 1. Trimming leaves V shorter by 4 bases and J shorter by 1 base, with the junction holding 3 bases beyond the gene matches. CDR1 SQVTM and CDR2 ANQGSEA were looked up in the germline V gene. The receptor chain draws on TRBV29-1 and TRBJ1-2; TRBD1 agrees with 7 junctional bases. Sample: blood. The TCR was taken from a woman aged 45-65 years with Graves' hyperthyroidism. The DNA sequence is TGCAGCGTTGTGGGACAGAGTAACTATGGCTACACCTTC. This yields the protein CSVVGQSNYGYTF.